This T cell receptor (beta chain) was identified during a study of control samples from healthy donors and cancer patients. Using immunoSEQ multiplex PCR, the repertoire was profiled, and TCRdb retains in-frame clones only, with some absent. The table includes 100,000 to 130,000 clones, about 80% detected once. Per germline, CDR1 KGHSH and CDR2 LQKENI. This CDR3 has 11 residues. Deletions cut 6 bases from V and 1 base from J, with 3 bases between. Sequencing was carried out using blood. This chain joins TRBV18 and TRBJ1-1, with D hard to call. The origin of this receptor is a man aged 18 to 30 in good health. CDR3 sequence reads: CASSSNTEAFF. CDR3 nucleotide sequence: TGTGCCAGCTCCTCGAACACTGAAGCTTTCTTT.